The next 13 T cell receptor beta chains were all read from a single sample in a study of memory CD4+ T cells and cytomegalovirus serostatus (dated by TCRdb to the late 2010s). A FACSAria II was used to sort memory CD4+ T cells, defined as single viable CD3+CD4+CD8-CD45RO+ cells. The library came from the immunoSEQ multiplex PCR assay. TCRdb carries this immuneACCESS record with in-frame sequences only. Its versions omit some clonotypes, under half of them owing to an unresolved V gene in the studies checked, with the rest unexplained. The sample table records about 57,000 clones; roughly 80% of these occur just once. Less than 0.95% of the sample comes from the top ten. Sequencing used memory CD4+ T cells from blood. These receptors were taken from an adult in good health and CMV-seronegative.

This chain uses TRBV7-2 with TRBJ2-1; possibly TRBD1 or TRBD2 for D (5 bases each). The CDR3 loop spans 15 amino acids. V was cut by 1 base and J by 15 bases, with 22 bases left in between. CDR1 SGHTA and CDR2 FQGNSA come from the germline V gene. This chain's CDR3 is CASSLGGAASGKTFF. In DNA, the CDR3 is TGTGCCAGCAGCTTAGGAGGGGCGGCCAGCGGCAAAACGTTCTTC. The full variable domain, its missing parts supplied by reference TRBV7-2 and TRBJ2-1, is GAGVSQSPSNKVTEKGKDVELRCDPISGHTALYWYRQSLGQGLEFLIYFQGNSAPDKSGLPSDRFSAERTGGSVSTLTIQRTQQEDSAVYLCASSLGGAASGKTFFGPGTRLTVL.

The rearrangement uses TRBV5-1 and TRBJ1-1; D perhaps matches TRBD1 (5 bases). The CDR3 extends over 15 amino acids. The V end was cut by 4 bases, the J end by 1 base, with 14 bases between. Germline V gene lookup returns CDR1 SGHRS and CDR2 YFSETQ. The CDR3 protein is CASSPRTTGNTEAFF. The CDR3 nucleotides read TGCGCCAGCAGCCCCCGCACCACAGGGAACACTGAAGCTTTCTTT. Full variable domain (missing parts from reference TRBV5-1 and TRBJ1-1): KAGVTQTPRYLIKTRGQQVTLSCSPISGHRSVSWYQQTPGQGLQFLFEYFSETQRNKGNFPGRFSGRQFSNSRSEMNVSTLELGDSALYLCASSPRTTGNTEAFFGQGTRLTVV.

This clone was recorded a few times. The chain joins TRBV7-2 to TRBJ1-5, with a tentative D call TRBD1 (5 bases). The CDR3 loop spans 15 amino acids. V was clipped by 1 base and J by 1 base, with 8 bases between them. The V gene's germline CDR1 is SGHTA and CDR2 FQGNSA. The CDR3 region is CASSLDGTSNQPQHF. The CDR3 DNA reads as TGTGCCAGCAGCTTAGACGGGACGAGCAATCAGCCCCAGCATTTT.

The genes are TRBV5-1 and TRBJ1-3, with D possibly TRBD1 on 6 matching bases. Germline-derived CDR1 and CDR2 are SGHRS and YFSETQ. V lost 4 bases and J 0 bases, leaving 11 bases between the germline ends. The CDR3 loop spans 15 amino acids. CDR3 protein: CASSPEGGSGNTIYF. In nucleotides, the CDR3 is TGCGCCAGCAGCCCCGAGGGGGGCTCTGGAAACACCATATATTTT.

The chain employs TRBV5-6 and TRBJ2-2; no clear D gene. This CDR3 is 13 amino acids long. The germline V and J ends were trimmed by 1 base and 8 bases, with 9 bases remaining between them. Germline V CDR1 and CDR2: SGHDT, YYEEEE. This CDR3 is CASSLTLPGELFF. Here the CDR3 DNA reads TGTGCCAGCAGCTTGACACTACCGGGGGAGCTGTTTTTT.

The V gene is TRBV11-3, the J gene TRBJ2-1; D possibly matches TRBD1 or TRBD2 (5 bases each). Trimming stripped 5 bases from V and 6 bases from J, with 17 bases between. Germline CDR1 and CDR2: SGHNT and YENEEA. The CDR3 loop spans 15 amino acids. DNA of the CDR3: TGTGCCAGCAGCCTGAGTGGGACCTACGCCAATGAGCAGTTCTTC. Translation: CASSLSGTYANEQFF.

This clone has only one observation. V usage is TRBV6-5 and J usage is TRBJ1-2, with 9 positions matching TRBD1. The CDR3 extends over 14 amino acids. After removal of 6 bases from V and 8 bases from J, the junction contained 10 bases not matched to a gene. From germline, CDR1 is MNHEY and CDR2 SVGAGI. The CDR3 coding sequence is TGTGCCAGCAGCGCCGGGACAGGGTCTTCCGGCTACACCTTC. As protein: CASSAGTGSSGYTF.

The chain uses TRBV5-4 and TRBJ2-3; 8 positions match TRBD2. There are 15 residues in the CDR3. The trim removed 1 base at V and 4 bases at J, leaving 5 bases unmatched. CDR1 SGHNT and CDR2 YYREEE come from the germline V gene (reference sequence). CDR3: CASSLTGGPPDTQYF. CDR3 sequence (DNA): TGTGCCAGCAGCTTGACGGGGGGGCCGCCAGATACGCAGTATTTT.

This clone was recorded a few times. At one end the junction does not follow the germline gene, possibly because of a read error. The chain links TRBV29-1 to TRBJ2-5, with 8 bases matching TRBD2. The CDR3 is 13 residues long. Germline CDR1 and CDR2: SQVTM and ANQGSEA. For the CDR3, the DNA is TGCAGCGCTGAAGCGGGGGCTAAGAGGACCCAGTACTTC. Protein sequence: CSAEAGAKRTQYF.

In DNA form, the CDR3 reads TGTGCCAGCAGCCAAGTAAGAGTGGGAGAGCAGTTCTTC. The encoded protein is CASSQVRVGEQFF. The chain carries TRBV14 and TRBJ2-1, with D unclear. Between the trimmed V and J ends, which lost 1 base and 10 bases, there was a span of 11 bases. The CDR3 length is 13 residues. The germline V gene has CDR1 SGHDN and CDR2 FVKESK.

The rearrangement uses TRBV20-1 and TRBJ2-5; D not certain. Germline CDR1 is DFQATT and CDR2 is SNEGSKA (reference sequence). The V end lost 5 bases, the J end lost 6 bases, and 4 bases lay between the germline ends. This CDR3 contains 9 residues. The CDR3 DNA reads as TGCAGTGCTTCCCAGACCCAGTACTTC. As protein: CSASQTQYF.

This clone was detected only a few times. The chain uses TRBV20-1 and TRBJ2-5, with D maybe TRBD1 (5 bases). V was clipped by 6 bases and J by 3 bases, with 8 bases between them. The V gene's germline CDR1 is DFQATT and CDR2 SNEGSKA (reference sequence). The CDR3 has 11 amino acids. The CDR3: CSAGREETQYF. DNA of the CDR3: TGCAGTGCGGGCAGGGAAGAGACCCAGTACTTC.

The V gene is TRBV6-5, the J gene TRBJ2-2, with TRBD1 matching over 7 bases. Germline CDR1 and CDR2: MNHEY and SVGAGI. The CDR3 is 15 residues long. Trimming cost V 0 bases and J 4 bases; bases outside gene matches: 2. The CDR3 here is CASSYSTGPTGELFF. Written as DNA, the CDR3 is TGTGCCAGCAGTTACTCGACAGGGCCCACCGGGGAGCTGTTTTTT.